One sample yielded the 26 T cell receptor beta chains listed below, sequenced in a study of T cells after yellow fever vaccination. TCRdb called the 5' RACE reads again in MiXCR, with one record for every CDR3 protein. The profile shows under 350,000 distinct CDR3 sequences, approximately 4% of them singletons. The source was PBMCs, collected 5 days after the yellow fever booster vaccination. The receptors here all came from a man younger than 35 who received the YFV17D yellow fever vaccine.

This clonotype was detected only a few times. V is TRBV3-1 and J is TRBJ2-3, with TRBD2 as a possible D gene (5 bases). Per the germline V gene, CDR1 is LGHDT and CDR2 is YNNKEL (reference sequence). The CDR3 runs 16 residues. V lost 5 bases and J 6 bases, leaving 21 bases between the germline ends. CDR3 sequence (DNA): TGTGCCAGCAGCTACAACGGGAACCCAGGATCCGATACGCAGTATTTT. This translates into CASSYNGNPGSDTQYF.

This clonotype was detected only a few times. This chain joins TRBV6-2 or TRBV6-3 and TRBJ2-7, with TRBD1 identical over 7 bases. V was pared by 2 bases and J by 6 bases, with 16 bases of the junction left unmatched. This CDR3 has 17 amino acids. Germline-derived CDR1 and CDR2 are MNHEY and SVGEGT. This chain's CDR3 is CASSYGTAKGIPSEQYV. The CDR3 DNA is TGTGCCAGCAGTTACGGGACAGCTAAGGGGATTCCTTCCGAGCAGTACGTC.

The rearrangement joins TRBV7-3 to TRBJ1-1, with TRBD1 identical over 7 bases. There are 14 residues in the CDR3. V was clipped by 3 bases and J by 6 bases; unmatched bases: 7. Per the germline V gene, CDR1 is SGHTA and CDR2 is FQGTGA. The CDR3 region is CASSFSTGVSEAFF. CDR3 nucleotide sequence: TGTGCCAGCAGCTTTTCCACAGGGGTTTCTGAAGCTTTCTTT.

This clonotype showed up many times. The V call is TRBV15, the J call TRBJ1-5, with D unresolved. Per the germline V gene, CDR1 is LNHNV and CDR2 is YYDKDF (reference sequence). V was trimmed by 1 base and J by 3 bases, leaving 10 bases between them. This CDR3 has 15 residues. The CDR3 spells CATSRVQDDNQPQHF. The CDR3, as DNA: TGTGCCACCAGCAGAGTTCAGGACGACAATCAGCCCCAGCATTTT.

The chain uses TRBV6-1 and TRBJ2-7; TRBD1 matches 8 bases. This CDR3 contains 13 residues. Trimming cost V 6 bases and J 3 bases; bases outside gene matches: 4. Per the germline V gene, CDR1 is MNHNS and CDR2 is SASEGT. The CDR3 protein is CASSGDRFYEQYF. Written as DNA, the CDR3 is TGTGCCAGCAGCGGGGACAGGTTCTACGAGCAGTACTTC.

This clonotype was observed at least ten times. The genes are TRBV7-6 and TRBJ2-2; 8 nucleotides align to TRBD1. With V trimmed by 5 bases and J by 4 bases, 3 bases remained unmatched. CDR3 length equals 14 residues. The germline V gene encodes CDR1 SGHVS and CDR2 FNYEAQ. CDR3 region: CASSPGGPTGELFF. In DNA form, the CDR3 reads TGTGCCAGCAGCCCAGGGGGCCCCACCGGGGAGCTGTTTTTT.

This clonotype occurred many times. The CDR3 sequence: CASSSSSGANVLTF. CDR3 DNA: TGTGCCAGCAGCTCGAGCTCTGGGGCCAACGTCCTGACTTTC. The chain carries TRBV5-4 and TRBJ2-6; D not resolved. V lost 3 bases and J 0 bases, leaving 4 bases between the germline ends. Germline CDR1 SGHNT, CDR2 YYREEE (reference sequence). This CDR3 contains 14 residues.

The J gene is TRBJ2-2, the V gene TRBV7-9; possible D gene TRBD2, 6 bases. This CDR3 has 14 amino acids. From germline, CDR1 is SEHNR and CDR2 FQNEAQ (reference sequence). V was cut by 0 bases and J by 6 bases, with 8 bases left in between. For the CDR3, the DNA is TGTGCCAGCAGCTTAGCGTGGGGGGCCGGGGAGCTGTTTTTT. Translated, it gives CASSLAWGAGELFF.

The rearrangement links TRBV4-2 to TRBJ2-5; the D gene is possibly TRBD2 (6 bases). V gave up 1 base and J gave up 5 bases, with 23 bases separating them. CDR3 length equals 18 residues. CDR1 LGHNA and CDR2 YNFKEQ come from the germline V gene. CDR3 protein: CASSQGSRSAGSGETQYF. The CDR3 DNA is TGTGCCAGCAGCCAAGGGAGCAGGAGCGCGGGGTCTGGGGAGACCCAGTACTTC.

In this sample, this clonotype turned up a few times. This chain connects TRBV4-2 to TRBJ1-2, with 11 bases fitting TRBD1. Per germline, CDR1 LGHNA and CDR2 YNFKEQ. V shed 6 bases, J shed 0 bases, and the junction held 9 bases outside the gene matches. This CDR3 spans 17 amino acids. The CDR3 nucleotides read TGTGCCAGCAGGGCGGAGGACAGGGGGCTTGCTAACTATGGCTACACCTTC. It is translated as CASRAEDRGLANYGYTF.

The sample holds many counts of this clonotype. The CDR3 loop reads CASSPGAGRGETEAFF. Here the CDR3 DNA reads TGTGCCAGCAGCCCAGGGGCCGGACGGGGAGAAACTGAAGCTTTCTTT. The gene calls are TRBV7-2 and TRBJ1-1, with D perhaps matching TRBD1 (6 bases). Deletions cut 5 bases from V and 5 bases from J, with 21 bases between. The CDR3 covers 16 residues. Germline V gene data show CDR1 as SGHTA and CDR2 as FQGNSA.

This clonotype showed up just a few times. CDR3 sequence: CASSSGQANEKLFF. The CDR3 DNA is TGTGCCAGCAGTTCAGGACAGGCGAATGAAAAACTGTTTTTT. The genes are TRBV5-6 and TRBJ1-4, with TRBD1 matching over 7 bases. Trimming cost V 5 bases and J 5 bases; bases outside gene matches: 6. CDR3 length: 14 amino acids. Germline CDR1 SGHDT, CDR2 YYEEEE.

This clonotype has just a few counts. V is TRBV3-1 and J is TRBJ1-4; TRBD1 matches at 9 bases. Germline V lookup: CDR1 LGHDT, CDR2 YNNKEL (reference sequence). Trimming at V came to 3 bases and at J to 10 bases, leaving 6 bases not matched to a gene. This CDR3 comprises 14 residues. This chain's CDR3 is CASSHRDREGKLFF. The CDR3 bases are TGTGCCAGCAGCCACAGGGACAGGGAGGGAAAACTGTTTTTT.

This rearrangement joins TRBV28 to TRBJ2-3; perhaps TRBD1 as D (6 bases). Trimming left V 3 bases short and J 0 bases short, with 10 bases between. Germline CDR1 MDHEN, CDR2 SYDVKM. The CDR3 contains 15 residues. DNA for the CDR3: TGTGCCAGCAGTTTCCGGGACACTAGCACAGATACGCAGTATTTT. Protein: CASSFRDTSTDTQYF.

CDR3 region: CASSLGASGGPDTQYF. In DNA, the CDR3 is TGCGCCAGCAGCTTGGGAGCTAGCGGGGGCCCGGATACGCAGTATTTT. This chain uses TRBV5-1 with TRBJ2-3; TRBD2 matches 10 bases. The length of the CDR3 is 16 residues. Germline values: CDR1 SGHRS, CDR2 YFSETQ. V gave up 0 bases and J gave up 6 bases; unmatched junction bases: 7. Full variable domain (rest looked up from reference TRBV5-1 and TRBJ2-3): KAGVTQTPRYLIKTRGQQVTLSCSPISGHRSVSWYQQTPGQGLQFLFEYFSETQRNKGNFPGRFSGRQFSNSRSEMNVSTLELGDSALYLCASSLGASGGPDTQYFGPGTRLTVL.

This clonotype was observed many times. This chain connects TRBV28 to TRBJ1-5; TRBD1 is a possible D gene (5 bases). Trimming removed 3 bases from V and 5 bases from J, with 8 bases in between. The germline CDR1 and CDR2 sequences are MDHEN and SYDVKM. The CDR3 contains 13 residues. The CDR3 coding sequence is TGTGCCAGCAGTTTGGCAGGGCATCAGCCCCAGCATTTT. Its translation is CASSLAGHQPQHF.

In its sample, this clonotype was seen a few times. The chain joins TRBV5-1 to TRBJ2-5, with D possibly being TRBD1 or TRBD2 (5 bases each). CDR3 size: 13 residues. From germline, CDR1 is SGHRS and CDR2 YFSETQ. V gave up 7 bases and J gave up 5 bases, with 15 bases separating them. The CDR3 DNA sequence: TGCGCCAGCGTGGGGGAGCCTTTCGAGACCCAGTACTTC. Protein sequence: CASVGEPFETQYF.

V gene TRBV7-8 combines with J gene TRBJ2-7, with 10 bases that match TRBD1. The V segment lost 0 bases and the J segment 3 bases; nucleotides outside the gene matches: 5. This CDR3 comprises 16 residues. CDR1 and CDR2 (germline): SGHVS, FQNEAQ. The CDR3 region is CASSLARTGGFYEQYV. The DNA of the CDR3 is TGTGCCAGCAGCTTAGCGAGGACAGGGGGTTTCTACGAGCAGTACGTC.

This CDR3 reads CASSGRAIDNEQFF. In nucleotides, the CDR3 is TGTGCCAGCAGTGGGCGAGCAATAGACAATGAGCAGTTCTTC. The chain couples TRBV12-3 or TRBV12-4 to TRBJ2-1; D is unresolved. The CDR3 length is 14 residues. V was pared by 5 bases and J by 5 bases, with 13 bases between.

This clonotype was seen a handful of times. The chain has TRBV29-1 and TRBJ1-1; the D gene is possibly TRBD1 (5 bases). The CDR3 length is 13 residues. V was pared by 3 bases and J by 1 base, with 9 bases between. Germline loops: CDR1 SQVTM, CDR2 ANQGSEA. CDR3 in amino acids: CSVEGTANTEAFF. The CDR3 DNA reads TGCAGCGTTGAGGGGACCGCGAACACTGAAGCTTTCTTT. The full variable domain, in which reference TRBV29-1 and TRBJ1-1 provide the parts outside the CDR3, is SAVISQKPSRDICQRGTSLTIQCQVDSQVTMMFWYRQQPGQSLTLIATANQGSEATYESGFVIDKFPISRPNLTFSTLTVSNMSPEDSSIYLCSVEGTANTEAFFGQGTRLTVV.

CDR3 sequence (DNA): TGCAGTGCTAGAGAATGGGAAACAATTTGGTCACCCCTCCACTTT. Its translation is CSAREWETIWSPLHF. The J gene is TRBJ1-6, the V gene TRBV20-1; D uncertain. Germline loops: CDR1 DFQATT, CDR2 SNEGSKA (reference sequence). The CDR3 sequence is 15 residues long. Trimming cost V 0 bases and J 10 bases, with 16 bases left between them.

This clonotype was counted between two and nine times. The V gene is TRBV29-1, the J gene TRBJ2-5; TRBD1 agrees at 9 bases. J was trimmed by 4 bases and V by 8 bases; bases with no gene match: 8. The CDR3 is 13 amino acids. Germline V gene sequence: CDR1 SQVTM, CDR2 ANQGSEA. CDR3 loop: CSTNRGLGETQYF. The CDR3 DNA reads TGCAGCACCAACAGGGGGCTCGGAGAGACCCAGTACTTC.

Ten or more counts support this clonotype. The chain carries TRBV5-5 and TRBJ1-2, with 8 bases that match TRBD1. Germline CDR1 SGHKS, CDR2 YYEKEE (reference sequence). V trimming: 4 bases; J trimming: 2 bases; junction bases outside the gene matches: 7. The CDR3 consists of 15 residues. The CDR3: CASSPSRGRNYGYTF. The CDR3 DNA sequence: TGTGCCAGCAGCCCCAGCAGGGGGCGAAACTATGGCTACACCTTC.

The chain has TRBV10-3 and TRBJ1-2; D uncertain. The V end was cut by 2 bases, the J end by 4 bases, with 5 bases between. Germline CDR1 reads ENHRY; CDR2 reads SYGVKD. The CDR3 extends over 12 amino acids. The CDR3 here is CAISEEGYGYTF. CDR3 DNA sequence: TGTGCCATCAGTGAGGAGGGCTATGGCTACACCTTC.

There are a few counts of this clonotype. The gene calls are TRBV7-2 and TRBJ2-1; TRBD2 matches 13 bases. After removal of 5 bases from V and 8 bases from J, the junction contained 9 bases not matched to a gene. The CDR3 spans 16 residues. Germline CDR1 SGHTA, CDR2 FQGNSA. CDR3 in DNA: TGTGCCAGCAGCCCCCGACTAGCGGGGGGTGGGGATGAGCAGTTCTTC. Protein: CASSPRLAGGGDEQFF.

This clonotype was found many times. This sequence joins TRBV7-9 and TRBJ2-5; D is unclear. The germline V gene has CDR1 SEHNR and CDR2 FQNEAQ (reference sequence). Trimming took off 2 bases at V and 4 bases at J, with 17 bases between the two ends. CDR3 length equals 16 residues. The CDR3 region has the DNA TGTGCCAGCAGCTTATTGTGGAGCCCCTCGGGAGAGACCCAGTACTTC. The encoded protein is CASSLLWSPSGETQYF.